The 7 T cell receptor beta chains reported below all come from one sample, sequenced in a study of T-cell reconstitution after alpha-beta-depleted transplantation in children. Preparing the TCRbeta library involved the use of unique molecular identifiers. TCRdb re-analysed the PCR reads in MiXCR, keeping a single row per CDR3 protein. Found here are approximately 210,000 distinct CDR3 sequences, approximately 17% of them singletons; the top ten hold about 39%. The sequencing here drew on PBMCs, mostly from graft donor cells, taken 360 days after TCRalphabeta/CD19-depleted stem cell transplant. Receptors were obtained from a male patient aged 2 to 10 who had a stem cell transplant for acute lymphoblastic leukemia, so the T cells may come from the graft donor.

This clonotype has just a few counts. J is TRBJ2-3 and V is TRBV10-3; 12 positions match TRBD2. CDR3 length equals 18 residues. Germline CDR1 ENHRY, CDR2 SYGVKD. V lost 0 bases and J lost 0; bases outside the gene matches: 4. CDR3 protein: CAISESTSGGPSTDTQYF. In nucleotides, the CDR3 is TGTGCCATCAGTGAGTCGACTAGCGGGGGACCTAGCACAGATACGCAGTATTTT.

This clonotype was counted a few times. The rearrangement links TRBV3-1 to TRBJ2-3; 13 positions match TRBD2. CDR3 length equals 16 residues. Germline V gene data show CDR1 as LGHDT and CDR2 as YNNKEL (reference sequence). V trimming: 4 bases; J trimming: 3 bases; junction bases outside the gene matches: 4. CDR3 loop: CASSRRTSGGTDTQYF. CDR3 DNA: TGTGCCAGCAGCCGCCGGACTAGCGGGGGAACAGATACGCAGTATTTT.

This clonotype was counted many times. The chain recombines TRBV12-3 or TRBV12-4 with TRBJ2-1; possibly TRBD2 for D (5 bases). The V and J ends lost 7 bases and 7 bases respectively, with 11 bases between them. The CDR3 extends over 12 amino acids. In nucleotides, the CDR3 is TGTGCCAGCACTCCCTGGGAGAATGAGCAGTTCTTC. Encoded protein: CASTPWENEQFF.

The J gene is TRBJ2-7, the V gene TRBV6-2 or TRBV6-3; tentatively, D is TRBD2 (5 bases). Germline loops: CDR1 MNHEY, CDR2 SVGEGT. Trimming pared 6 bases from V and 0 bases from J, leaving 9 bases between. The CDR3 is 13 amino acids. The CDR3 here is CASSRRDSYEQYF. For the CDR3, the DNA is TGTGCCAGCAGCCGCCGGGACTCCTACGAGCAGTACTTC.

This clonotype came up a few times. The genes are TRBV5-1 and TRBJ2-1, with 10 bases fitting TRBD1. CDR3 length equals 15 residues. Germline-derived CDR1 and CDR2 are SGHRS and YFSETQ. The trim removed 4 bases at V and 7 bases at J, leaving 8 bases unmatched. The CDR3 protein is CASSPGTGVRNEQFF. As DNA, the CDR3 is TGCGCCAGCAGCCCGGGGACAGGGGTACGTAATGAGCAGTTCTTC.

In this sample, this clonotype turned up a few times. V is TRBV9 and J is TRBJ2-3; 9 bases map to TRBD2. This CDR3 is built from 16 residues. The germline V gene has CDR1 SGDLS and CDR2 YYNGEE. With V trimmed by 0 bases and J by 1 base, 3 bases remained unmatched. The CDR3 loop reads CASSVGTSDRTDTQYF. The CDR3, as DNA: TGTGCCAGCAGCGTAGGGACTAGCGACCGCACAGATACGCAGTATTTT.

The chain is built from TRBV30 and TRBJ1-1, with D unresolved. Germline V gene sequence: CDR1 GTSNPN, CDR2 SVGIG (reference sequence). The CDR3 runs to 12 residues. Trimming removed 0 bases from V and 5 bases from J, with 7 bases in between. For the CDR3, the DNA is TGTGCCTGGAGTGTTTGGGAAACTGAAGCTTTCTTT. Amino acid sequence: CAWSVWETEAFF.